The TCR beta chain under discussion was sequenced for a study of response to subunit inactivated influenza vaccine. TCRdb processed the RT-PCR reads anew with MiXCR; each CDR3 protein has one entry. Of hundreds of thousands of distinct CDR3 sequences listed, 11% to 15% are singletons. Sequences were derived from PBMCs from blood, sampled less than 15 days before vaccination. This TCR came from a man in his fifties who received an inactivated influenza vaccine.

The CDR3 protein is CASRSDRASYEQYF. CDR3 DNA sequence: TGTGCCAGCAGGAGTGACAGGGCATCCTACGAGCAGTACTTC. The chain links TRBV28 to TRBJ2-7; 7 bases agree with TRBD1. The CDR3 is 14 residues long. The V gene end was trimmed by 6 bases and the J gene end by 1 base; junction bases not matched to a gene: 6. Germline V lookup: CDR1 MDHEN, CDR2 SYDVKM.